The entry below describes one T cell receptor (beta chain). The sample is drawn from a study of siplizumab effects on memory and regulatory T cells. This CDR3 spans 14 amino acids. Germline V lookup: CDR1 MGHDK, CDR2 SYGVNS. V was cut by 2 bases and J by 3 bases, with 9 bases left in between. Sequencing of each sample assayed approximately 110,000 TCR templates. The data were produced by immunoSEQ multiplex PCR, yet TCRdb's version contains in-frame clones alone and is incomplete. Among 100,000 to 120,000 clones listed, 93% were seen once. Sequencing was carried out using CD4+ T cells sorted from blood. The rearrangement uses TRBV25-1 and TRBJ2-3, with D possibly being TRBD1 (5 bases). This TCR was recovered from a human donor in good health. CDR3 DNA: TGTGCCAGCAGTGAAGACAGAACAACAGATACGCAGTATTTT. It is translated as CASSEDRTTDTQYF.